The 8 T cell receptor beta chains given below trace back to one sample, sequenced in a study of blood T cell repertoires in COVID-19. The data were produced by immunoSEQ multiplex PCR, yet TCRdb's version contains in-frame clones alone and is incomplete. The sample shows about 26,000 clones, 90% of them seen only once. Sequenced: peripheral blood. The receptor source for this set is a woman aged 60-75 years with active COVID-19.

This chain connects TRBV5-1 to TRBJ2-1; D is unresolved. CDR3 size: 13 residues. V shed 0 bases and J shed 9 bases, with 10 bases lying between them. Germline CDR1 and CDR2: SGHRS and YFSETQ. The CDR3 sequence is CASSLVILSEQFF. The CDR3, as DNA: TGCGCCAGCAGCTTGGTTATTTTGAGTGAGCAGTTCTTC.

In this sample, this clone turned up a few times. The chain combines TRBV5-4 with TRBJ2-5, with D possibly being TRBD2 (5 bases). Per the germline V gene, CDR1 is SGHNT and CDR2 is YYREEE (reference sequence). The CDR3 is 14 residues long. V lost 3 bases, J lost 5 bases, and 14 bases lay in between. The CDR3, as DNA: TGTGCCAGCAGCTCCCCCACACCGGGGGAGACCCAGTACTTC. It yields the protein CASSSPTPGETQYF. The variable domain in full, with the rest retrieved from reference TRBV5-4 and TRBJ2-5, is ETGVTQSPTHLIKTRGQQVTLRCSSQSGHNTVSWYQQALGQGPQFIFQYYREEENGRGNFPPRFSGLQFPNYSSELNVNALELDDSALYLCASSSPTPGETQYFGPGTRLLVL.

The J gene is TRBJ1-5, the V gene TRBV7-9; tentative D call: TRBD1 (6 bases). Germline CDR1 reads SEHNR; CDR2 reads FQNEAQ (reference sequence). V shed 6 bases and J shed 0 bases, with 6 bases lying between them. The CDR3 spans 13 residues. CDR3 bases: TGTGCCAGCAGGACAGGTAGCAATCAGCCCCAGCATTTT. Translating it yields CASRTGSNQPQHF.

CDR3 region: CASSIGRREQFF. CDR3 nucleotide sequence: TGTGCCAGCAGCATCGGGAGAAGGGAGCAGTTCTTC. The chain combines TRBV5-4 with TRBJ2-1; a weak D match, TRBD2 (6 bases). Germline CDR1 and CDR2: SGHNT and YYREEE (reference sequence). Trimming took 4 bases from V and 10 from J, leaving 12 bases between them. The CDR3 is 12 residues long.

This rearrangement joins TRBV7-9 to TRBJ2-1; D might be TRBD2 (5 bases). Germline CDR1 SEHNR, CDR2 FQNEAQ (reference sequence). The CDR3 loop spans 16 amino acids. Trimming removed 4 bases at V and 7 bases at J, with 20 bases between. In nucleotides, the CDR3 is TGTGCCAGCAGCTCGAGGGATTGGACGAGGGATAATGAGCAGTTCTTC. Protein: CASSSRDWTRDNEQFF.

The chain has TRBV19 and TRBJ2-7, with 10 bases fitting TRBD2. The germline CDR1 and CDR2 sequences are LNHDA and SQIVND (reference sequence). Trimming removed 7 bases from V and 6 bases from J; junction bases left unmatched: 6. The CDR3 contains 13 residues. In nucleotides, the CDR3 is TGTGCCAGTAAGGGGCTAGCGGGAGTCGAGCAGTACTTC. Its protein is CASKGLAGVEQYF.

The chain joins TRBV7-3 to TRBJ2-2, with D perhaps matching TRBD1 (6 bases). The CDR3 runs 14 residues. Trimming stripped 3 bases from V and 5 bases from J, with 10 bases between. Germline loops: CDR1 SGHTA, CDR2 FQGTGA. CDR3 sequence reads: CASSFGQLTGELFF. CDR3 nucleotide sequence: TGTGCCAGCAGCTTCGGACAGCTTACCGGGGAGCTGTTTTTT. The full variable domain, completed using reference TRBV7-3 and TRBJ2-2, is GAGVSQTPSNKVTEKGKYVELRCDPISGHTALYWYRQSLGQGPEFLIYFQGTGAADDSGLPNDRFFAVRPEGSVSTLKIQRTERGDSAVYLCASSFGQLTGELFFGEGSRLTVL.

The rearrangement joins TRBV4-2 to TRBJ2-3; TRBD1 matches 7 bases. This CDR3 has 16 residues. Losses at the gene ends were 1 base for V and 1 base for J; bases not matched to a gene: 5. From germline, CDR1 is LGHNA and CDR2 YNFKEQ. The CDR3 is CASSQAPGTGTDTQYF. In DNA form, the CDR3 reads TGTGCCAGCAGCCAAGCCCCCGGGACAGGCACAGATACGCAGTATTTT.